This T cell receptor (beta chain) originates from a study of T cell responses to AZD1222 COVID-19 vaccine. The method was immunoSEQ multiplex PCR; TCRdb's version includes in-frame clones alone and lacks a portion of them. There are 170,000 or so clones in the sample; 90% occur only once, and roughly 3.1% lies in the top ten. V shed 5 bases and J shed 4 bases, with 17 bases lying between them. The CDR3 contains 15 residues. From germline, CDR1 is SEHNR and CDR2 FQNEAQ (reference sequence). The source of this sequence is an adult in good health. Sequenced material: peripheral blood, taken on day 0 of AZD1222 vaccination. The gene calls are TRBV7-9 and TRBJ2-5; D may be TRBD2 (6 bases). Here the CDR3 DNA reads TGTGCCAGCAGCCCCGCCAAGCGGGTGGCAGAGACCCAGTACTTC. This translates into CASSPAKRVAETQYF.